This T cell receptor (beta chain) stems from a study of memory CD4+ T cells and cytomegalovirus serostatus. The overall study: Donors were healthy Belgian adults, 9 or 10 CMV seropositive and under 30 seronegative.

On this clone itself: Its antigen is unidentified.

Measured with immunoSEQ multiplex PCR; TCRdb has only the in-frame clones, and not every one. This table has over 65,000 clones, 78% appearing once. Study findings and constraints: Each of approximately 73 CMV-associated TCRbeta sequences occurred in one to five individuals.

Single viable CD3+CD4+CD8-CD45RO+ cells were sorted as the memory CD4+ T cells. Donors' CMV status reflects serum IgG against pp150, pp28, p38, p52. Total CD4+ T cells were enriched by CD4 positive selection. The clonotype originates from an adult in good health and CMV-seropositive. The sample was memory CD4+ T cells from blood.

CDR3 in amino acids: CASSLCQEVSYEQYF. As DNA, the CDR3 is TGTGCCAGCAGCTTGTGTCAGGAGGTGTCCTACGAGCAGTACTTC. The chain is built from TRBV5-4 and TRBJ2-7, with D maybe TRBD2 (5 bases). V was trimmed by 1 base and J by 1 base, leaving 12 bases between them. The germline gives CDR1 SGHNT, CDR2 YYREEE (reference sequence). This CDR3 is 15 amino acids long.